Here is one T cell receptor beta chain with its context. The sample comes from a study of control samples from healthy donors and cancer patients. Generated by immunoSEQ multiplex PCR, the TCRdb table keeps only in-frame clones and is missing some. The sample records about 120,000 clones, around 87% being singletons. The V gene lost 0 bases and the J gene lost 5 bases, with 13 bases spanning the gap. Germline CDR1 reads GTSNPN; CDR2 reads SVGIG (reference sequence). This CDR3 has 15 amino acids. The chain joins TRBV30 to TRBJ1-4; tentatively, D is TRBD1 (5 bases). The sequenced sample consisted of blood. The sequence was obtained from a man aged 55 to 70 in good health. CDR3 residues: CAWSVENRQNEKLFF. CDR3 nucleotides: TGTGCCTGGAGTGTTGAAAACAGGCAGAATGAAAAACTGTTTTTT.